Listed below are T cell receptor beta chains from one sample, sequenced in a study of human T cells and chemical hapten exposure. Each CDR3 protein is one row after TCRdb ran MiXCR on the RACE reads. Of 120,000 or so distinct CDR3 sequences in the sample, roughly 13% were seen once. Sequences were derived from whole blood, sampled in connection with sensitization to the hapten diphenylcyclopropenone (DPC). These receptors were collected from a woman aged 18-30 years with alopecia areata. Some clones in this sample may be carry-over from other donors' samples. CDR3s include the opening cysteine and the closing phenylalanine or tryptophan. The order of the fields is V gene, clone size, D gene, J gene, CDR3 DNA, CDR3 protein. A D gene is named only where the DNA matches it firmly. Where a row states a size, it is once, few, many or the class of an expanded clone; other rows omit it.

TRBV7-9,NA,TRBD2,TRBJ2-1,TGTGCCAGCAGCTTTAAAACCGGGGGGGAGAACAATGAGCAGTTCTTC,CASSFKTGGENNEQFF
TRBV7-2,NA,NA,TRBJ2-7,TGTGCCAGCAGCTCCCTTGGACAGAGCCCCCAGTACTTC,CASSSLGQSPQYF
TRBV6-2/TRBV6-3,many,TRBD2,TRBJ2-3,TGTGCCAGCAGCAGGACTAGCGAGGGGGATACGCAGTATTTT,CASSRTSEGDTQYF
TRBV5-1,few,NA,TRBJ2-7,TGCGCCAGCAGCACTGGTATAGGGCACGAGCAGTACTTC,CASSTGIGHEQYF
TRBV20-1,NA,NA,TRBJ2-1,TGCAGTGCGAAATCTAGGGCCTACAATGAGCAGTTCTTC,CSAKSRAYNEQFF
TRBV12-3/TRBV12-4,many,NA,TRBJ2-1,TGTGCCAGCAGTCCCACGATGAGGGCACTATACAATGAGCAGTTCTTC,CASSPTMRALYNEQFF
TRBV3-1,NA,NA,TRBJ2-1,TGTGCCAGCAGCCAAGATGGTCAGGCCCCCTACAATGAGCAGTTCTTC,CASSQDGQAPYNEQFF
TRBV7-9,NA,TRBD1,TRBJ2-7,TGTGCCAGCGCTACCGGGACAGGGACCTACGAGCAGTACTTC,CASATGTGTYEQYF
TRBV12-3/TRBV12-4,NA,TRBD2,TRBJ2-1,TGTGCCAGCAGGCAGACTAGCGGGGGAGGCAATGAGCAGTTCTTC,CASRQTSGGGNEQFF
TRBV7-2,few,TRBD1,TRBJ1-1,TGTGCCAGCAGCCCAATACAGGGGAACGGAGCTTTCTTT,CASSPIQGNGAFF
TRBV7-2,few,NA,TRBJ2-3,TGTGCCAGCAGCCCGGTCGGGGGACCTGTAGATACGCAGTATTTT,CASSPVGGPVDTQYF